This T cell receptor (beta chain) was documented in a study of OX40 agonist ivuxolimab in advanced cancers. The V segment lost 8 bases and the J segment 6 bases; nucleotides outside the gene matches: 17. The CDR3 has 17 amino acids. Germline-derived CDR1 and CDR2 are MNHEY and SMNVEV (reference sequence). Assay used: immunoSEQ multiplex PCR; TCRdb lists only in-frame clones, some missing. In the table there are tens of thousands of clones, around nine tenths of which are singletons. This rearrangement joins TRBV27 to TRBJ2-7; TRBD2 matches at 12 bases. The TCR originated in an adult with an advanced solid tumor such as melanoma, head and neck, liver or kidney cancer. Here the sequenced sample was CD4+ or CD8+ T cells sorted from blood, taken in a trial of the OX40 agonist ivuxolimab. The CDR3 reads CASSRWEGLAGLGEQYF. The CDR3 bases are TGTGCCAGCTCTCGTTGGGAAGGACTAGCGGGACTGGGCGAGCAGTACTTC.